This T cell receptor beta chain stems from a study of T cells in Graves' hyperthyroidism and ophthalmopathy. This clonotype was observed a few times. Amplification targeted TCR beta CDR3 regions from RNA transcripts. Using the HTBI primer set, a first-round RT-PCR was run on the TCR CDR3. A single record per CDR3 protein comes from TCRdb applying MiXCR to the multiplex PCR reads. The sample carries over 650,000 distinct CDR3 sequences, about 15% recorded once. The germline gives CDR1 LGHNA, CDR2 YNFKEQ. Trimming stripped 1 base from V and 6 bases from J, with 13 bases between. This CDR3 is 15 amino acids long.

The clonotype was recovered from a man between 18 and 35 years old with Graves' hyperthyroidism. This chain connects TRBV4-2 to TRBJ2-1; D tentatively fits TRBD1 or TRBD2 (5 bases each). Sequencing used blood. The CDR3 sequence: CASSQVPRGSNEQFF. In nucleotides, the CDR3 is TGTGCCAGCAGCCAAGTACCGAGGGGTTCCAATGAGCAGTTCTTC.